Below are 21 T cell receptor beta chains sequenced from a single sample in a study of blood T cell repertoires in COVID-19. Libraries were prepared by immunoSEQ multiplex PCR; TCRdb keeps only in-frame clonotypes and omits some of them. The profile covers 200,000 to 300,000 clones, with over 65% appearing a single time and about 3% taken by the ten largest. Sequencing input: peripheral blood. These TCRs come from an elderly woman with acute or convalescent COVID-19.

The chain has TRBV27 and TRBJ1-3; TRBD1 might be the D (6 bases). The CDR3 loop spans 21 amino acids. V lost 3 bases to trimming and J lost 0 bases, with 27 bases between them. Looked up from germline, CDR1 is MNHEY and CDR2 is SMNVEV (reference sequence). In nucleotides, the CDR3 is TGTGCCAGCAGTTTCGGAACAGGGTGGGGGAAGTTAGGGGGCTCTGGAAACACCATATATTTT. This gives the protein CASSFGTGWGKLGGSGNTIYF.

The chain recombines TRBV20-1 with TRBJ1-4; D gene ambiguous. This CDR3 is built from 10 residues. Trimming removed 6 bases at V and 8 bases at J, with 7 bases between. The germline V gene encodes CDR1 DFQATT and CDR2 SNEGSKA (reference sequence). This CDR3 is CSAVSEKLFF. In nucleotides, the CDR3 is TGCAGTGCCGTATCGGAAAAACTGTTTTTT.

The chain combines TRBV2 with TRBJ2-5; the match to TRBD2 covers 11 bases. Trimming removed 6 bases from V and 2 bases from J; junction bases left unmatched: 8. This CDR3 contains 16 residues. Per the germline V gene, CDR1 is SNHLY and CDR2 is FYNNEI. CDR3 sequence (DNA): TGTGCCAGCAGACTTGGGACTAGCGGTTCGCAAGAGACCCAGTACTTC. It is translated as CASRLGTSGSQETQYF.

CDR3 sequence (DNA): TGTGCCAGCAGGCCCCGGGCTAGCGGCACCGGGGAGCTGTTTTTT. Residues: CASRPRASGTGELFF. The chain combines TRBV27 with TRBJ2-2, with 7 nucleotides matching TRBD2. Germline CDR1 and CDR2: MNHEY and SMNVEV (reference sequence). V was clipped by 6 bases and J by 4 bases; unmatched bases: 8. The CDR3 extends over 15 amino acids.

The V and J genes are TRBV3-1 (or the pseudogene TRBV3-2) and TRBJ1-2; D is perhaps TRBD1 (6 bases). The CDR3 loop spans 14 amino acids. V dropped 1 base and J dropped 4 bases, with 10 bases sitting between them. Germline-derived CDR1 and CDR2 are LGHDT and YNNKEL (reference sequence). CDR3 DNA: TGTGCCAGCAGCCAAGGCGGGGGCCGCTATGGCTACACCTTC. Encoded protein: CASSQGGGRYGYTF.

The gene calls are TRBV7-2 and TRBJ2-7, with 8 bases aligning to TRBD1. Trimming took 8 bases from V and 5 from J; bases not matched to a gene: 2. The CDR3 has 11 amino acids. The germline CDR1 and CDR2 sequences are SGHTA and FQGNSA. CDR3 protein: CASGQGDEQYF. The CDR3 bases are TGTGCCAGCGGACAGGGCGACGAGCAGTACTTC.

This clone was counted only a few times. The chain joins TRBV11-2 to TRBJ1-3; no clear D. The length of the CDR3 is 17 residues. The V end lost 1 base, the J end lost 4 bases, and 17 bases lay between the germline ends. Germline V gives CDR1 SGHAT, CDR2 FQNNGV. CDR3 nucleotide sequence: TGTGCCAGCAGCTTAGTCGCGCGCAGCTCGGGGGGAAACACCATATATTTT. It yields the protein CASSLVARSSGGNTIYF.

The chain joins TRBV4-3 to TRBJ2-1, with 14 bases aligning to TRBD2. J gave up 9 bases and V 0 bases, and 1 base lay outside the gene matches. Germline V gene data show CDR1 as LGHNA and CDR2 as YSLEER. The CDR3 spans 15 residues. The CDR3 is CASSQDGLAGGEQFF. The CDR3 nucleotides are TGCGCCAGCAGCCAAGATGGACTAGCGGGGGGTGAGCAGTTCTTC.

This clone was counted a few times. This chain connects TRBV7-2 to TRBJ2-2; 8 nucleotides align to TRBD1. The CDR3 consists of 15 residues. Looked up from germline, CDR1 is SGHTA and CDR2 is FQGNSA. V was clipped by 1 base and J by 7 bases; unmatched bases: 5. CDR3: CASSLGDRIGGELFF. The CDR3 DNA follows: TGTGCCAGCAGCTTAGGGGACAGGATAGGCGGGGAGCTGTTTTTT.

This clone was seen a few times. The chain links TRBV9 to TRBJ2-1; TRBD2 matches at 12 bases. Trimming cost V 3 bases and J 6 bases; bases outside gene matches: 7. The CDR3 has 16 residues. Germline loops: CDR1 SGDLS, CDR2 YYNGEE. CDR3 bases: TGTGCCAGCAGCGCCACCCTAGCGGGAGGGCCCAATGAGCAGTTCTTC. It codes for CASSATLAGGPNEQFF.

This chain joins TRBV2 and TRBJ2-5; TRBD1 matches 8 bases. CDR3 size: 14 residues. With V trimmed by 8 bases and J by 5 bases, 10 bases remained unmatched. CDR1 SNHLY and CDR2 FYNNEI come from the germline V gene. The DNA for the CDR3 is TGTGCCAGCCACAGGGGGGTGTATTTGGAGACCCAGTACTTC. Translation: CASHRGVYLETQYF.

V usage is TRBV19 and J usage is TRBJ1-2; D is unresolved. V lost 7 bases to trimming and J lost 4 bases, with 16 bases between them. Germline CDR1 reads LNHDA; CDR2 reads SQIVND (reference sequence). This CDR3 comprises 14 residues. This CDR3 reads CASNPQWTGYGYTF. In DNA form, the CDR3 reads TGTGCCAGTAACCCACAGTGGACTGGCTATGGCTACACCTTC.

This chain connects TRBV6-4 to TRBJ1-5; 7 bases are shared with TRBD1. The CDR3 runs 16 residues. V was pared by 7 bases and J by 4 bases, with 13 bases of the junction left unmatched. Germline loops: CDR1 MRHNA, CDR2 SNTAGT. Here the CDR3 DNA reads TGTGCCAGCAAATTTGGACAGGTTGAGTTAAATCAGCCCCAGCATTTT. This sequence encodes CASKFGQVELNQPQHF.

This clone was seen a single time. The rearrangement links TRBV30 to TRBJ2-5, with TRBD2 identical over 12 bases. V shed 0 bases, J shed 2 bases, and the junction held 4 bases outside the gene matches. Germline assignment: CDR1 GTSNPN and CDR2 SVGIG (reference sequence). The CDR3 is 16 amino acids. The CDR3 region has the DNA TGTGCCTGGAGTGTAGGGCTAGCGGGAGGGCAAGAGACCCAGTACTTC. Translating it yields CAWSVGLAGGQETQYF.

The count of this clone is one. J is TRBJ2-1 and V is TRBV20-1, with 7 nucleotides matching TRBD2. Trimming took 3 bases from V and 10 from J; bases not matched to a gene: 12. CDR1 is DFQATT and CDR2 is SNEGSKA in the germline V gene (reference sequence). CDR3 size: 14 residues. CDR3: CSASGLADVREQFF. The CDR3 DNA is TGCAGTGCTAGTGGCCTAGCGGACGTAAGAGAGCAGTTCTTC.

This chain connects TRBV10-3 to TRBJ1-4, with no clear D. The CDR3 sequence is 15 residues long. Trimming removed 0 bases from V and 1 base from J, with 6 bases in between. The germline CDR1 and CDR2 sequences are ENHRY and SYGVKD. CDR3 DNA sequence: TGTGCCATCAGTGAGTCGACTGTAACTAATGAAAAACTGTTTTTT. It yields the protein CAISESTVTNEKLFF.

This clone has just a few counts. The chain has TRBV2 and TRBJ1-4; 7 bases are shared with TRBD1. CDR3 length: 15 amino acids. V lost 3 bases, J lost 4 bases, and 5 bases stayed unmatched. CDR1 SNHLY and CDR2 FYNNEI come from the germline V gene. The CDR3 region is CASSDGNRGNEKLFF. As DNA, the CDR3 is TGTGCCAGCAGTGACGGGAACAGGGGTAATGAAAAACTGTTTTTT. The full variable domain, rest sourced from reference TRBV2 and TRBJ1-4, is EPEVTQTPSHQVTQMGQEVILRCVPISNHLYFYWYRQILGQKVEFLVSFYNNEISEKSEIFDDQFSVERPDGSNFTLKIRSTKLEDSAMYFCASSDGNRGNEKLFFGSGTQLSVL.

Concerning this clone itself: The sample has other DNA sequences that encode this CDR3 too. The CDR3 region is CASSPQTGNYGYTF. The CDR3 DNA reads as TGTGCCAGCTCACCACAGACAGGGAACTATGGCTACACCTTC. V is TRBV18 and J is TRBJ1-2; 7 bases are a match to TRBD1. V shed 1 base and J 2 bases; nucleotides not matched to a gene: 1. The length of the CDR3 is 14 residues. Germline V gene sequence: CDR1 KGHSH, CDR2 LQKENI.

This clone was observed a few times. CDR3 nucleotides: TGTGCCAGCAGCTTAGACGGCGGACCCCTCCACTTT. Its translation is CASSLDGGPLHF. The rearrangement joins TRBV7-8 to TRBJ1-6; D gene unclear. The germline V gene has CDR1 SGHVS and CDR2 FQNEAQ. The CDR3 sequence is 12 residues long. V was pared by 1 base and J by 12 bases, with 7 bases between.

The chain is built from TRBV24-1 and TRBJ2-3; no firm D call. The germline V gene has CDR1 KGHDR and CDR2 SFDVKD. The CDR3 runs to 13 residues. Trimming left V 3 bases short and J 6 bases short, with 9 bases between. Written as DNA, the CDR3 is TGTGCCACCAGTGATACATCACGCGATACGCAGTATTTT. This sequence encodes CATSDTSRDTQYF.

This clone was counted a few times. The chain recombines TRBV19 with TRBJ1-1; 8 bases are shared with TRBD1. J gave up 0 bases and V 7 bases, and 4 bases lay outside the gene matches. CDR1 and CDR2 from the germline V gene are LNHDA and SQIVND (reference sequence). The CDR3 has 14 residues. The CDR3 spells CASTTGGMNTEAFF. Written as DNA, the CDR3 is TGTGCCAGTACCACAGGGGGAATGAACACTGAAGCTTTCTTT.